This TCR beta chain came from a study of T cell changes during pregnancy in multiple sclerosis (dated by TCRdb to between 2018 and 2020). Some background on the complete study: The study examined how the T cell repertoire changed over the course of pregnancy in women with multiple sclerosis.

To prepare the library, the immunoSEQ multiplex PCR assay was applied. TCRdb limited this immuneACCESS table to in-frame rearrangements with V and J called. A share of clones is missing; checked studies link under half to unresolved V genes, and the rest is unexplained. This sample lists about 40,000 clones; approximately 94% were detected once. Of the sample, 1.5% to 2% is held by the ten largest clones. The germline V end is reduced by 1 base and the J end by 2 bases; junction bases left unmatched: 3. From the cysteine through the phenylalanine, the CDR3 covers 17 amino acids. The retained sequence is limited to the CDR3, 51 bases, with the frame set at the first base. The germline V gene (reference sequence) sets CDR1 to LNHNV and CDR2 to YYDKDF. Worth noting for this clone: The antigen this receptor binds is unknown. No much larger clone is present one base from it, and per-base qualities are unavailable.

The chain employs TRBV15 and TRBJ2-3, and 13 bases in between align with TRBD2. The source is a female donor with multiple sclerosis, enrolled in a pregnancy study. Specimen: peripheral blood, collected in the third trimester of pregnancy. The nucleotides are TGTGCCACCAGCAGAGCTACTAGCGGGAGGGCCACAGATACGCAGTATTTT. This translates into CATSRATSGRATDTQYF.